This passage covers 31 T cell receptor beta chains from one sample sequenced in a study of T cells in Graves' hyperthyroidism and ophthalmopathy (dated by TCRdb to about 2019). The library was built by means of multiplex PCR. Instrument used: Illumina HiSeq 2000. The TCR beta CDR3 regions were amplified from the RNA transcripts. A first-round RT-PCR of the TCR CDR3 used the HTBI primer set with the Qiagen OneStep RT-PCR kit. TCRdb trimmed the raw reads at Q25, called clones with MiXCR and kept productive beta chains. Here each entry gathers all rows of one CDR3 protein and keeps the most common genes and DNA. For this sample the table gives under 650,000 distinct CDR3 sequences, of which around 15% were detected only once. In total, the top ten clones hold 3.8% of the sample. The sample consisted of blood. The receptor source for this set is a woman in her twenties or thirties with Graves' hyperthyroidism.

This clonotype was seen at least ten times. The chain is built from TRBV2 and TRBJ1-4; possibly TRBD1 for D (5 bases). This CDR3 is 14 amino acids long. The germline CDR1 and CDR2 sequences are SNHLY and FYNNEI. Trimming cost V 8 bases and J 5 bases, with 15 bases left between them. CDR3 amino acids: CASYAGQGNEKLFF. CDR3 nucleotide sequence: TGTGCCAGCTATGCTGGGCAGGGAAATGAAAAACTGTTTTTT.

J is TRBJ1-1 and V is TRBV4-2; possible D gene TRBD1, 5 bases. Germline V gene lookup returns CDR1 LGHNA and CDR2 YNFKEQ. The ends were cut back, 0 bases at V and 3 bases at J, with 8 bases in the middle. This CDR3 spans 14 amino acids. CDR3 in DNA: TGTGCCAGCAGCCAAGAGGGGGTGGACACTGAAGCTTTCTTT. Protein: CASSQEGVDTEAFF.

This clonotype has a count of ten or more. The V gene is TRBV28, the J gene TRBJ2-2, with 7 positions matching TRBD1. Per the germline V gene, CDR1 is MDHEN and CDR2 is SYDVKM. Unmatched junction bases numbered 11, after V lost 9 bases and J lost 4 bases. The CDR3 totals 15 residues. This CDR3 is CARPPADRATGELFF. The DNA of the CDR3 is TGTGCCAGACCCCCCGCTGACAGGGCCACCGGGGAGCTGTTTTTT.

This clonotype was detected ten times or more. The chain combines TRBV12-3 or TRBV12-4 with TRBJ1-1, with TRBD1 as a possible D gene (6 bases). The CDR3 sequence is 12 residues long. V was pared by 5 bases and J by 11 bases, with 15 bases between. DNA of the CDR3: TGTGCCAGCAGTCCATCAGGGGACGGGGCTTTCTTT. Encoded protein: CASSPSGDGAFF.

The chain links TRBV15 to TRBJ2-1; TRBD2 agrees at 9 bases. With V trimmed by 5 bases and J by 7 bases, 9 bases remained unmatched. The CDR3 sequence is 15 residues long. Germline V gene data show CDR1 as LNHNV and CDR2 as YYDKDF (reference sequence). CDR3 residues: CATSGLAGAGNEQFF. CDR3 nucleotides: TGTGCCACCAGCGGATTAGCGGGAGCCGGGAATGAGCAGTTCTTC. Full variable domain (rest looked up from reference TRBV15 and TRBJ2-1): DAMVIQNPRYQVTQFGKPVTLSCSQTLNHNVMYWYQQKSSQAPKLLFHYYDKDFNNEADTPDNFQSRRPNTSFCFLDIRSPGLGDTAMYLCATSGLAGAGNEQFFGPGTRLTVL.

The rearrangement joins TRBV14 to TRBJ2-3; D ambiguous. The CDR3 covers 15 residues. The V end lost 3 bases, the J end lost 4 bases, and 14 bases lay between the germline ends. Looked up from germline, CDR1 is SGHDN and CDR2 is FVKESK. The CDR3 DNA reads as TGTGCCAGCAGCCAGCTAGGTGAGGAGCCAGATACGCAGTATTTT. As protein: CASSQLGEEPDTQYF.

This clonotype was detected many times. V and J are TRBV20-1 and TRBJ2-7; 12 bases map to TRBD2. CDR1 and CDR2 (germline): DFQATT, SNEGSKA (reference sequence). The CDR3 covers 14 residues. V dropped 5 bases and J dropped 6; count of bases not matched to a gene: 8. This CDR3 is CSAVPPTSGGEQYF. In nucleotides, the CDR3 is TGCAGTGCTGTACCCCCGACTAGCGGGGGCGAGCAGTACTTC.

This clonotype was picked up many times. The chain employs TRBV6-5 and TRBJ2-3; D call uncertain. Germline values: CDR1 MNHEY, CDR2 SVGAGI. This CDR3 region has 14 residues. The V end was cut by 1 base, the J end by 1 base, with 6 bases between. The CDR3 nucleotides read TGTGCCAGCAGTTACTTGAGCCGCACAGATACGCAGTATTTT. This encodes CASSYLSRTDTQYF.

This clonotype was seen ten or more times. The CDR3 DNA sequence: TGTGCCAGCAGCTTATGGTCGATCGTAGCGGGAGGAAGTAATGAGCAGTTCTTC. This codes for CASSLWSIVAGGSNEQFF. The rearrangement uses TRBV7-9 and TRBJ2-1; 10 nucleotides align to TRBD2. J was trimmed by 7 bases and V by 2 bases; bases with no gene match: 14. Germline V gives CDR1 SEHNR, CDR2 FQNEAQ (reference sequence). The CDR3 loop spans 18 amino acids.

This clonotype was seen repeatedly, ten times or more. The chain links TRBV12-3 or TRBV12-4 to TRBJ2-3; 7 bases align to TRBD2. J was trimmed by 6 bases and V by 0 bases; bases with no gene match: 12. The CDR3 totals 17 residues. For the CDR3, the DNA is TGTGCCAGCAGTTTAGCGGTTGGGGAGGGCGGAACGGATACGCAGTATTTT. Translated, it gives CASSLAVGEGGTDTQYF.

This clonotype was seen repeatedly, ten times or more. The chain employs TRBV3-1 and TRBJ2-1, with unresolved D. Trimming took 4 bases from V and 5 from J, leaving 15 bases between them. Germline lookup yields CDR1 LGHDT and CDR2 YNNKEL (reference sequence). The CDR3 sequence is 15 residues long. CDR3 coding DNA: TGTGCCAGCAGCCTCCCGTGGGTAGCCCACAATGAGCAGTTCTTC. As protein: CASSLPWVAHNEQFF.

This clonotype was seen at least ten times. The gene calls are TRBV20-1 and TRBJ2-7; 7 nucleotides line up with TRBD2. The CDR3 extends over 14 amino acids. Germline CDR1 reads DFQATT; CDR2 reads SNEGSKA (reference sequence). V lost 6 bases to trimming and J lost 5 bases; unmatched junction nucleotides: 13. The DNA of the CDR3 is TGCAGTGCCGCAACGGGAGGCTGGCGGAACGAGCAGTACTTC. The encoded protein is CSAATGGWRNEQYF.

Many counts were recorded for this clonotype. The chain employs TRBV10-3 and TRBJ2-7; 8 bases line up with TRBD1. The J segment lost 6 bases and the V segment lost 7 bases, leaving 11 bases of the junction unmatched. Germline values: CDR1 ENHRY, CDR2 SYGVKD. The CDR3 consists of 14 residues. In nucleotides, the CDR3 is TGTGCCATCAATCCAGGGGGCCTGGGCGGCGAGCAGTACTTC. It translates to CAINPGGLGGEQYF.

J is TRBJ2-1 and V is TRBV5-6, with 11 bases identical to TRBD2. Trimming removed 5 bases from V and 6 bases from J; junction bases left unmatched: 7. CDR1 is SGHDT and CDR2 is YYEEEE in the germline V gene. The CDR3 length is 15 residues. The CDR3 region has the DNA TGTGCCAGCAGGCTTGGGACTAGCGGTATCAATGAGCAGTTCTTC. This encodes CASRLGTSGINEQFF.

CDR3 nucleotides: TGCACAGGGACACAGAACACTGAAGCTTTCTTT. Amino acid sequence: CTGTQNTEAFF. This sequence joins TRBV20-1 and TRBJ1-1; the D gene is possibly TRBD1 (6 bases). The length of the CDR3 is 11 residues. The germline V gene has CDR1 DFQATT and CDR2 SNEGSKA (reference sequence).

This clonotype was observed at least ten times. The V and J genes are TRBV2 and TRBJ2-1, with D possibly TRBD1 on 6 matching bases. Trimming left V 1 base short and J 6 bases short, with 13 bases between. The CDR3 extends over 15 amino acids. Germline V lookup: CDR1 SNHLY, CDR2 FYNNEI. The CDR3 DNA reads TGTGCCAGCAGTGAAGTGACAACAGGGAGCAATGAGCAGTTCTTC. It yields the protein CASSEVTTGSNEQFF.

This clonotype was observed at least ten times. The gene calls are TRBV6-2 or TRBV6-3 and TRBJ2-1; D ambiguous. The germline V and J ends were trimmed by 2 bases and 4 bases, with 6 bases remaining between them. The germline V gene encodes CDR1 MNHEY and CDR2 SVGEGT. This CDR3 comprises 13 residues. CDR3 amino acids: CASSYGRYNEQFF. In DNA form, the CDR3 reads TGTGCCAGCAGTTACGGTCGATACAATGAGCAGTTCTTC.

This clonotype was observed many times. This sequence joins TRBV27 and TRBJ1-2, with D perhaps matching TRBD1 (6 bases). The CDR3 runs 14 residues. The V and J ends lost 8 bases and 3 bases respectively, with 16 bases between them. CDR1 is MNHEY, CDR2 SMNVEV, per germline (reference sequence). The CDR3 DNA reads as TGTGCCAGCCCCGGGGGCAGGACCTACTATGGCTACACCTTC. This translates into CASPGGRTYYGYTF.

At least ten counts were recorded for this clonotype. V and J are TRBV29-1 and TRBJ2-3; 8 nucleotides match TRBD2. Per germline, CDR1 SQVTM and CDR2 ANQGSEA. The CDR3 contains 14 residues. V trimming: 6 bases; J trimming: 2 bases; junction bases outside the gene matches: 7. The CDR3: CSVGIAGITDTQYF. DNA for the CDR3: TGCAGCGTGGGGATAGCGGGGATCACAGATACGCAGTATTTT.

The table lists this clonotype with a few counts. The chain recombines TRBV6-2 or TRBV6-3 with TRBJ2-7; D not resolved. CDR3 size: 12 residues. V dropped 8 bases and J dropped 5 bases, with 13 bases sitting between them. Germline V gives CDR1 MNHEY, CDR2 SVGEGT. The CDR3 DNA sequence: TGTGCCAGCGCCTTATCAGGAGACGAGCAGTACTTC. Encoded protein: CASALSGDEQYF.

This clonotype was observed at least ten times. V usage is TRBV20-1 and J usage is TRBJ1-1; a weak D match, TRBD1 (5 bases). The CDR3 runs 15 residues. Germline values: CDR1 DFQATT, CDR2 SNEGSKA (reference sequence). V gave up 6 bases and J gave up 3 bases, with 20 bases separating them. CDR3 sequence (DNA): TGCAGTGCCATCCGGGACCTAAAGGGGTACACTGAAGCTTTCTTT. It codes for CSAIRDLKGYTEAFF.

The V and J genes are TRBV3-1 and TRBJ2-1, with D possibly matching TRBD1 (6 bases). The V end was cut by 5 bases, the J end by 4 bases, with 18 bases between. This CDR3 is 16 amino acids long. Per the germline V gene, CDR1 is LGHDT and CDR2 is YNNKEL (reference sequence). CDR3 sequence: CASSSQGSIDYNEQFF. CDR3 bases: TGTGCCAGCAGCTCACAGGGTTCGATTGATTACAATGAGCAGTTCTTC.

The table lists this clonotype with a few counts. The chain links TRBV20-1 to TRBJ1-2, with D unresolved. The V gene lost 3 bases and the J gene lost 8 bases, with 13 bases spanning the gap. The CDR3 consists of 12 residues. Germline assignment: CDR1 DFQATT and CDR2 SNEGSKA (reference sequence). The CDR3 nucleotides read TGCAGTGCTAGTTTACCCCTCGGGGGCTACACCTTC. Its translation: CSASLPLGGYTF.

This clonotype has at least ten counts. The chain carries TRBV5-1 and TRBJ2-3; D might be TRBD2 (7 bases). CDR3 size: 14 residues. V was trimmed by 7 bases and J by 7 bases, leaving 19 bases between them. The V gene's germline CDR1 is SGHRS and CDR2 YFSETQ. Written as DNA, the CDR3 is TGCGCCAGCCTTCCTAGTTCGGGGGGCTATACGCAGTATTTT. Its translation is CASLPSSGGYTQYF.

This clonotype was picked up many times. V usage is TRBV13 and J usage is TRBJ2-1, with 8 bases lining up with TRBD2. CDR3 length: 15 amino acids. Germline V CDR1 and CDR2: PRHDT, FYEKMQ (reference sequence). V gave up 5 bases and J gave up 5 bases; unmatched junction bases: 8. CDR3 DNA sequence: TGTGCCAGCAGCCCTATCTCGCGGGGGGACAATGAGCAGTTCTTC. Protein product: CASSPISRGDNEQFF.

There are a few counts of this clonotype. CDR3 region: CASNQADGYTF. DNA for the CDR3: TGTGCCAGTAACCAGGCAGATGGCTACACCTTC. The chain carries TRBV28 and TRBJ1-2; D remains ambiguous. The V gene lost 9 bases and the J gene lost 6 bases, with 11 bases spanning the gap. The CDR3 runs to 11 residues. CDR1 MDHEN and CDR2 SYDVKM come from the germline V gene.

This clonotype showed up just a few times. CDR3 sequence: CASSQESTSGRGYEQFF. The CDR3 region has the DNA TGCGCCAGCAGCCAAGAATCTACTAGCGGGAGGGGCTATGAGCAGTTCTTC. This chain connects TRBV4-1 to TRBJ2-1, with 13 bases matching TRBD2. V shed 0 bases, J shed 8 bases, and the junction held 7 bases outside the gene matches. Germline assignment: CDR1 MGHRA and CDR2 YSYEKL. The CDR3 runs 17 residues.

Of note for this clonotype: A read error may explain this, as a much larger clone is one base away. This chain connects TRBV6-1 to TRBJ2-3; 8 nucleotides align to TRBD1. The CDR3 spans 15 residues. The J segment lost 2 bases and the V segment lost 6 bases, leaving 7 bases of the junction unmatched. Germline CDR1 and CDR2: MNHNS and SASEGT. The CDR3 here is CASSGGQAITDTQYF. The CDR3 nucleotides read TGTGCCAGCAGCGGGGGACAGGCGATCACAGATACGCAGTATTTT.

J is TRBJ2-3 and V is TRBV7-3; TRBD1 or TRBD2 may be the D gene (5 bases each). The length of the CDR3 is 16 residues. The germline V gene encodes CDR1 SGHTA and CDR2 FQGTGA. Trimming shortened V by 2 bases and J by 2 bases, and 14 bases separated the two germline ends. The CDR3 sequence: CASSLLGTGYTDTQYF. CDR3 bases: TGTGCCAGCAGCTTACTCGGGACGGGCTACACAGATACGCAGTATTTT.

Concerning this clonotype: A much larger clone differs by one base, so this may be a read error. The chain links TRBV10-3 to TRBJ2-5, with 7 nucleotides matching TRBD2. This CDR3 region has 13 residues. Trimming cost V 10 bases and J 2 bases; bases outside gene matches: 7. CDR1 and CDR2 from the germline V gene are ENHRY and SYGVKD. In nucleotides, the CDR3 is TGTGCCACCGGCCCTAGCGGACAAGAGACCCAGTACTTC. Translating gives CATGPSGQETQYF.

The rearrangement uses TRBV6-1 and TRBJ1-5; no definite D call. The ends were cut back, 4 bases at V and 5 bases at J, with 12 bases in the middle. This CDR3 contains 14 residues. Germline V gene lookup returns CDR1 MNHNS and CDR2 SASEGT. Here the CDR3 DNA reads TGTGCCAGCAGTGTATACACTTGGGATCAGCCCCAGCATTTT. As protein: CASSVYTWDQPQHF.